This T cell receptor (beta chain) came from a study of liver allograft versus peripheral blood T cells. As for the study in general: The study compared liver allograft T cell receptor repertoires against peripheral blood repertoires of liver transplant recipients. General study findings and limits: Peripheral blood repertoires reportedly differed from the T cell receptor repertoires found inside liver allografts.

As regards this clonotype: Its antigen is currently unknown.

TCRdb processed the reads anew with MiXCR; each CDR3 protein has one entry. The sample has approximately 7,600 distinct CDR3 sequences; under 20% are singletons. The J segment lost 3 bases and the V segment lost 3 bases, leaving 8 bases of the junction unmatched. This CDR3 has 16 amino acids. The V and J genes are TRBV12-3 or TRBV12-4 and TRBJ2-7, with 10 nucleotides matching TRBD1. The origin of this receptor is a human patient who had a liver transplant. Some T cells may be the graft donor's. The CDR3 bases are TGTGCCAGCAGTTTTCCCCCCGGGACAGGGGACTACGAGCAGTACTTC. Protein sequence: CASSFPPGTGDYEQYF.